This TCR beta chain was captured by sequencing in a study of T cell repertoires in cytomegalovirus infection. Study overall: CMV infection plus the matching HLA type was flagged by public TCR beta signatures. Study findings and constraints: Clonotype analysis showed dominance of the ex vivo response by HLA-C-restricted CMV-specific TCR beta clonotypes. Identification of carriers of CMV plus the relevant HLA was achieved through cumulative public TCR beta family frequency.

This clonotype was observed a handful of times. Its matching antigen is unknown. TCRdb re-called the reads with MiXCR, one entry per CDR3 protein. The table includes around 740,000 distinct CDR3 sequences, 35% to 45% detected once. This TCR was recovered from a human donor in good health (CMV status not recorded). Some clones in this sample may be carry-over from other donors' samples. Source material: PBMCs.

The CDR3 region is CASHGQILNTEAFF. DNA of the CDR3: TGTGCCAGCCACGGACAGATTTTGAACACTGAAGCTTTCTTT. This rearrangement joins TRBV6-1 to TRBJ1-1; D may be TRBD1 (6 bases). Germline V lookup: CDR1 MNHNS, CDR2 SASEGT. V dropped 8 bases and J dropped 0 bases, with 13 bases sitting between them. The CDR3 is 14 residues long.